The following is a TCR beta chain sequence with its context. Its antigen is not known. This entry comes from a study of blood T cells in healthy people across ages. General observations from the study: A strong correlation between TCR beta diversity and naive T cell percentage was seen. Higher diversity and more naive CD4+ cells were features of long-lived donors, compared to aged donors.

Sample-barcoded 5' priming and a J-beta primer mix drove a second PCR of roughly 7 to 11 cycles. TCRdb re-analysed the 5' RACE reads in MiXCR, keeping a single row per CDR3 protein. The sample consists of some 560,000 distinct CDR3 sequences, about 29% of them appearing once. The germline V gene encodes CDR1 DFQATT and CDR2 SNEGSKA (reference sequence). The germline V and J ends were trimmed by 1 base and 2 bases, with 9 bases remaining between them. This CDR3 region has 13 residues. This sample also appeared in a second study, on T cells of mothers and their children.

Sequencing input: blood. The chain is built from TRBV20-1 and TRBJ2-7, with D perhaps TRBD1 (6 bases). This clonotype was sampled from a boy between 2 and 10 years old in good health. CDR3 sequence (DNA): TGCAGTGCTAGAGGACGGGACACCTACGAGCAGTACTTC. Translation gives CSARGRDTYEQYF.